Presented here are 27 T cell receptor beta chains from one specimen sequenced in a study of CD8 T cells in ankylosing spondylitis. Each CDR3 protein is one row after TCRdb ran MiXCR on the 5' RACE reads. The sample has 200,000 to 300,000 distinct CDR3 sequences, 8% to 9% seen once; the top ten hold 4% to 5%. Material: blood, either unsorted or a sorted T cell fraction (not recorded which). These receptors all come from a female donor with ankylosing spondylitis or in good health (not recorded which).

This sequence joins TRBV30 and TRBJ2-3; the match to TRBD2 covers 13 bases. The V and J ends lost 6 bases and 2 bases, in that order; junction bases with no gene match: 5. This CDR3 contains 15 residues. Per the germline V gene, CDR1 is GTSNPN and CDR2 is SVGIG (reference sequence). CDR3 nucleotide sequence: TGTGCCTGCATAGGGACTAGCGGGGCCACAGATACGCAGTATTTT. Amino acid sequence: CACIGTSGATDTQYF.

This clonotype was observed at least ten times. The rearrangement joins TRBV6-2 or TRBV6-3 to TRBJ2-1; no firm D call. V gave up 5 bases and J gave up 8 bases, with 10 bases separating them. CDR1 is MNHEY, CDR2 SVGEGT, per germline. There are 12 residues in the CDR3. DNA for the CDR3: TGTGCCAGCAGTCTGCTAGGCGATGAGCAGTTCTTC. Translated: CASSLLGDEQFF.

This clonotype was observed many times. The chain joins TRBV15 to TRBJ2-3, with D tentatively TRBD1 (5 bases). Germline values: CDR1 LNHNV, CDR2 YYDKDF (reference sequence). The CDR3 consists of 14 residues. V was trimmed by 5 bases and J by 5 bases, leaving 14 bases between them. CDR3 DNA sequence: TGTGCCACCAGCCGAGCCCCGACAGAAGATACGCAGTATTTT. Translation gives CATSRAPTEDTQYF.

There are many counts of this clonotype. The CDR3 here is CASSPRGQGGTEAFF. The CDR3 region has the DNA TGTGCCAGCAGCCCCCGGGGACAGGGGGGCACTGAAGCTTTCTTT. The genes are TRBV7-6 and TRBJ1-1; 11 bases map to TRBD1. CDR1 SGHVS and CDR2 FNYEAQ come from the germline V gene. V shed 5 bases, J shed 4 bases, and the junction held 6 bases outside the gene matches. This CDR3 spans 15 amino acids.

This clonotype was observed at least ten times. The chain employs TRBV11-2 and TRBJ2-1, with 11 bases fitting TRBD2. The J segment lost 8 bases and the V segment lost 4 bases, leaving 10 bases of the junction unmatched. This CDR3 spans 16 amino acids. Germline loops: CDR1 SGHAT, CDR2 FQNNGV. CDR3 bases: TGTGCCAGCAGCTCGATAGCGGGAGGGCCCTTCCATGAGCAGTTCTTC. Protein: CASSSIAGGPFHEQFF.

This clonotype occurred many times. The chain recombines TRBV5-1 with TRBJ1-5, with 7 bases aligning to TRBD1. The CDR3 totals 18 residues. The germline V gene has CDR1 SGHRS and CDR2 YFSETQ. J lost 2 bases, V lost 4 bases, and 15 bases had no gene match. The CDR3 DNA follows: TGCGCCAGCAGCCCCGAGGGAGGGGGCGCTGAGGGCAATCAGCCCCAGCATTTT. This gives the protein CASSPEGGGAEGNQPQHF.

This clonotype was counted at least ten times. V is TRBV5-1 and J is TRBJ1-1; 8 nucleotides agree with TRBD1. This CDR3 spans 15 amino acids. Trimming at V came to 4 bases and at J to 5 bases, leaving 10 bases not matched to a gene. Per the germline V gene, CDR1 is SGHRS and CDR2 is YFSETQ. This chain's CDR3 is CASSPYTGGGTEAFF. The CDR3, as DNA: TGCGCCAGCAGCCCTTACACAGGGGGAGGGACTGAAGCTTTCTTT. The entire variable domain, with the rest obtained from reference TRBV5-1 and TRBJ1-1, is as follows: KAGVTQTPRYLIKTRGQQVTLSCSPISGHRSVSWYQQTPGQGLQFLFEYFSETQRNKGNFPGRFSGRQFSNSRSEMNVSTLELGDSALYLCASSPYTGGGTEAFFGQGTRLTVV.

This clonotype was seen many times. This chain links TRBV7-9 with TRBJ2-1; TRBD2 agrees at 8 bases. Germline CDR1 reads SEHNR; CDR2 reads FQNEAQ (reference sequence). The trim removed 1 base at V and 9 bases at J, leaving 8 bases unmatched. The CDR3 is 15 amino acids. As DNA, the CDR3 is TGTGCCAGCAGCTTAGTAAGCGGGAGAGTTGGTGAGCAGTTCTTC. This codes for CASSLVSGRVGEQFF.

This clonotype was seen more than once but under ten times. This chain connects TRBV5-6 to TRBJ1-3, with unresolved D. V shed 3 bases and J shed 0 bases, with 7 bases lying between them. The CDR3 sequence is 14 residues long. Per the germline V gene, CDR1 is SGHDT and CDR2 is YYEEEE. The CDR3 here is CASSSPFSGNTIYF. The CDR3, as DNA: TGTGCCAGCAGCTCGCCCTTCTCTGGAAACACCATATATTTT.

This clonotype came up many times. V gene TRBV9 combines with J gene TRBJ2-7; 7 bases align to TRBD2. In germline, CDR1 is SGDLS, CDR2 YYNGEE. There are 15 residues in the CDR3. J gave up 4 bases and V 4 bases, and 11 bases lay outside the gene matches. Written as DNA, the CDR3 is TGTGCCAGCAGCCCTCGAGGGTTGCGGGAGTACGAGCAGTACTTC. Amino acids: CASSPRGLREYEQYF.

This clonotype was counted many times. The J gene is TRBJ2-7, the V gene TRBV20-1, with a tentative D call TRBD2 (6 bases). The germline gives CDR1 DFQATT, CDR2 SNEGSKA (reference sequence). Trimming removed 6 bases from V and 5 bases from J, with 17 bases in between. This CDR3 has 13 residues. CDR3 in amino acids: CSASITGENEQYF. The CDR3, as DNA: TGCAGTGCCAGCATAACGGGAGAGAACGAGCAGTACTTC.

Details on this clonotype: A single base separates this from a much larger clone, so it may be a read error. The J gene is TRBJ2-1, the V gene TRBV10-1; no clear D. This CDR3 has 12 residues. Trimming removed 6 bases from V and 12 bases from J, with 15 bases in between. CDR1 WNHNN and CDR2 SYGVQD come from the germline V gene (reference sequence). DNA of the CDR3: TGCGCCAGCAGCCACACGGCAGCTGGGCAGTTCTTC. Translated, it gives CASSHTAAGQFF.

This clonotype was seen only a few times. A much more abundant neighbour one base away suggests this may be a read error. This sequence joins TRBV4-3 and TRBJ2-2, with 11 bases identical to TRBD1. Losses at the gene ends were 7 bases for V and 6 bases for J; bases not matched to a gene: 10. The CDR3 spans 16 residues. Germline lookup yields CDR1 LGHNA and CDR2 YSLEER. Here the CDR3 reads CASKMSRDRGAGELFF. The CDR3 coding sequence is TGCGCCAGCAAGATGTCCCGGGACAGGGGGGCCGGGGAGCTGTTTTTT.

The V call is TRBV7-8, the J call TRBJ2-3, with D unresolved. CDR1 is SGHVS and CDR2 is FQNEAQ in the germline V gene. Trimming removed 6 bases from V and 0 bases from J, with 13 bases in between. The CDR3 sequence is 15 residues long. CDR3 coding DNA: TGTGCCAGCAGTCTAGGTCATGCTAGCACAGATACGCAGTATTTT. Translated: CASSLGHASTDTQYF.

By share, this clonotype ranks as medium-sized. V gene TRBV4-3 combines with J gene TRBJ2-7; D perhaps matches TRBD2 (7 bases). V was pared by 1 base and J by 2 bases, with 15 bases between. The CDR3 loop spans 16 amino acids. The germline CDR1 and CDR2 sequences are LGHNA and YSLEER. CDR3 in amino acids: CASSQGGGGAPYEQYF. The CDR3 DNA is TGCGCCAGCAGCCAAGGGGGAGGGGGTGCCCCCTACGAGCAGTACTTC.

This clonotype came up many times. This chain links TRBV13 with TRBJ2-2; D is unresolved. The germline gives CDR1 PRHDT, CDR2 FYEKMQ (reference sequence). This CDR3 has 16 residues. V lost 5 bases and J lost 3, with 16 bases in between. CDR3 amino acids: CASSQGRYGDTGELFF. The CDR3, as DNA: TGTGCCAGCAGCCAAGGTCGCTATGGGGACACCGGGGAGCTGTTTTTT.

This clonotype was counted many times. CDR3 coding DNA: TGTGCCAGCAGCGGCCGGGATCTGGCGGGGGAAGCTTTCTTT. This encodes CASSGRDLAGEAFF. J is TRBJ1-1 and V is TRBV5-5; D not resolved. This CDR3 is 14 amino acids long. Trimming took 4 bases from V and 8 from J, leaving 18 bases between them. From germline, CDR1 is SGHKS and CDR2 YYEKEE (reference sequence).

This clonotype has at least ten counts. The rearrangement uses TRBV12-3 or TRBV12-4 and TRBJ2-7; 14 bases are shared with TRBD2. The CDR3 is 17 residues long. Trimming at V came to 3 bases and at J to 3 bases, leaving 7 bases not matched to a gene. The CDR3 here is CASSFPLGLAGVYEQYF. The CDR3, as DNA: TGTGCCAGCAGTTTCCCCCTGGGACTAGCGGGAGTCTACGAGCAGTACTTC.

Many counts were recorded for this clonotype. The gene calls are TRBV10-3 and TRBJ2-5; D could derive from TRBD1 or TRBD2 (5 bases each). The CDR3 extends over 12 amino acids. Germline V CDR1 and CDR2: ENHRY, SYGVKD. Trimming pared 9 bases from V and 4 bases from J, leaving 12 bases between. CDR3 DNA: TGTGCCATGGGACCAGGGCGAGAGACCCAGTACTTC. Translated, it gives CAMGPGRETQYF.

Many counts were recorded for this clonotype. V is TRBV15 and J is TRBJ1-6; D gene ambiguous. The CDR3 loop spans 13 amino acids. V lost 1 base, J lost 9 bases, and 7 bases lay in between. Per germline, CDR1 LNHNV and CDR2 YYDKDF (reference sequence). The CDR3 nucleotides read TGTGCCACCAGCAGAGTGAGCGTTTCACCCCTCCACTTT. This translates into CATSRVSVSPLHF.

At least ten counts were recorded for this clonotype. The chain uses TRBV9 and TRBJ1-4; D is ambiguous. The CDR3 is 15 residues long. Germline V gives CDR1 SGDLS, CDR2 YYNGEE. Trimming pared 4 bases from V and 0 bases from J, leaving 10 bases between. The CDR3 DNA sequence: TGTGCCAGCAGCCCCGATCCTGCAACTAATGAAAAACTGTTTTTT. It is translated as CASSPDPATNEKLFF.

Ten or more counts support this clonotype. The CDR3 sequence is CASSQDPTSYEQYF. CDR3 sequence (DNA): TGTGCCAGCAGCCAAGATCCAACCTCCTACGAGCAGTACTTC. The chain employs TRBV3-1 and TRBJ2-7; D is unclear. The V gene lost 0 bases and the J gene lost 0 bases, with 6 bases spanning the gap. The CDR3 runs to 14 residues. Per germline, CDR1 LGHDT and CDR2 YNNKEL (reference sequence).

This clonotype was counted at least ten times. The J gene is TRBJ1-5, the V gene TRBV4-3; D not certain. CDR1 LGHNA and CDR2 YSLEER come from the germline V gene. V was trimmed by 0 bases and J by 0 bases, leaving 9 bases between them. The CDR3 runs to 16 residues. The CDR3 DNA reads TGCGCCAGCAGCCAAGAGGCGGGATATAGCAATCAGCCCCAGCATTTT. Protein sequence: CASSQEAGYSNQPQHF.

This clonotype was counted ten times or more. The chain recombines TRBV20-1 with TRBJ2-5; the D is unclear. V was cut by 3 bases and J by 2 bases, with 7 bases left in between. Looked up from germline, CDR1 is DFQATT and CDR2 is SNEGSKA (reference sequence). The CDR3 is 12 residues long. The CDR3 sequence: CSASLRQETQYF. The CDR3 DNA follows: TGCAGTGCTAGTCTTCGGCAAGAGACCCAGTACTTC.

This clonotype was seen many times. The J gene is TRBJ2-5, the V gene TRBV5-1; 8 positions match TRBD1. Germline CDR1 is SGHRS and CDR2 is YFSETQ. V was pared by 4 bases and J by 5 bases, with 13 bases of the junction left unmatched. CDR3 length equals 16 residues. The CDR3 DNA reads as TGCGCCAGCAGCCCTCAACCGACAGGGGACGGGGAGACCCAGTACTTC. It is translated as CASSPQPTGDGETQYF.

This clonotype was recorded many times. V is TRBV5-5 and J is TRBJ1-1; TRBD1 aligns across 7 bases. Looked up from germline, CDR1 is SGHKS and CDR2 is YYEKEE (reference sequence). The CDR3 has 17 residues. V was pared by 3 bases and J by 0 bases, with 11 bases of the junction left unmatched. For the CDR3, the DNA is TGTGCCAGCAGCTGGACAGGAGAAAGGATGTTGAACACTGAAGCTTTCTTT. Its protein product is CASSWTGERMLNTEAFF.

This clonotype was recorded many times. This chain connects TRBV10-3 to TRBJ2-7; TRBD2 aligns across 12 bases. Unmatched junction bases numbered 6, after V lost 10 bases and J lost 5 bases. The CDR3 contains 13 residues. Per the germline V gene, CDR1 is ENHRY and CDR2 is SYGVKD. CDR3 sequence reads: CASNRLAGDEQYF. The CDR3 nucleotides are TGTGCCAGCAATCGACTAGCGGGAGACGAGCAGTACTTC.